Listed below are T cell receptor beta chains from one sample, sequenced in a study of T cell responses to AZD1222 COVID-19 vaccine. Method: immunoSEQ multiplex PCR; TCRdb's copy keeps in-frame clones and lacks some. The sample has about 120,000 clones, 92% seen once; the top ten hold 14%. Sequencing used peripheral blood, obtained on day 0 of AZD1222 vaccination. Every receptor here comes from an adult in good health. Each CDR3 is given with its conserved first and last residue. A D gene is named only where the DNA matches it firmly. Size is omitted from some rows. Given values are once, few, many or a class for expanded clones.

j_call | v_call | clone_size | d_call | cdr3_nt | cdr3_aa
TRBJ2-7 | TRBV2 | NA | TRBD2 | TGTGCCAGCAGGCCTGGCGGGAGTATATACGAGCAGTACTTC | CASRPGGSIYEQYF
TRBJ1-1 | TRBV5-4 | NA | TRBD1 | TGTGCCAGCAGACAAGGGACAGGTGAAGCTTTCTTT | CASRQGTGEAFF
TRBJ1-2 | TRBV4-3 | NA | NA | TGCGCCAGCAGCCAATTAAACACGAACTATGGCTACACCTTC | CASSQLNTNYGYTF
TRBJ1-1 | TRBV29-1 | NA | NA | TGCAGCGTTGAAAGGGACACTGAAGCTTTCTTT | CSVERDTEAFF
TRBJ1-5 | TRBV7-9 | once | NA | TGTGCCAGCAGCTTCGCAAATCAGCCCCAGCATTTT | CASSFANQPQHF
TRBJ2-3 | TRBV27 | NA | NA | TGTGCCAGCCGGGGTCTGTCACCCGTAGATACGCAGTATTTT | CASRGLSPVDTQYF
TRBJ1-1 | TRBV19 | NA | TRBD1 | TGTGCCACACAGGGGAGGGACACTGAAGCTTTCTTT | CATQGRDTEAFF
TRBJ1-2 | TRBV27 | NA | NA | TGTGCCAGCAGTCCCCAACTCCGAACCGACTACACCTTC | CASSPQLRTDYTF
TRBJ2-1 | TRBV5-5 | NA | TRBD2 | TGTGCCAGCAGCGGGAGTGGCGGGGGTCTTGATAATGAGCAGTTCTTC | CASSGSGGGLDNEQFF
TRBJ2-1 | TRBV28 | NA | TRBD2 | TGTGCCAGCAGACCGCTAGCGGGCCACAATGAGCAGTTCTTC | CASRPLAGHNEQFF
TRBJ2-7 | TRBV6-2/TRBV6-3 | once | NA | TGTGCCAGCAGCGCGGACGGAATACCCTACGAGCAGTACTTC | CASSADGIPYEQYF